This TCR beta chain was recorded in a study of Ad26.COV2.S vaccination and SARS-CoV-2 variants. Findings and limits, study-wide: The authors reported substantial breadth in spike-specific CD8+ and CD4+ T cell responses after vaccination. It was found that vaccine and placebo recipients had similar non-spike TCR breadth.

Points on this clone: The antigen remains undetermined. One junction end does not reproduce the germline sequence, and a read error may be involved.

CDR1 and CDR2 from the germline V gene are SGHVS and FQNEAQ. This CDR3 contains 11 residues. Only in-frame clones appear in the TCRdb table, and some are missing; sequencing was by immunoSEQ multiplex PCR. Here the sample spans 300,000 to 400,000 clones, about 90% being singletons. J is TRBJ2-1 and V is TRBV7-8; 9 positions match TRBD1. This receptor was identified in a human donor who had recovered from COVID-19. The sequencing used peripheral blood, collected after recovery from COVID-19. The CDR3 nucleotides read TGTGCCAGCAGCGCCCGGGACAGGGATGTCTTC. Amino acid sequence: CASSARDRDVF.